Listed here are 2 T cell receptor beta chains from one sample, sequenced in a study of blood T cell repertoires in COVID-19. TCRdb's copy holds only in-frame clones and misses some; the assay was immunoSEQ multiplex PCR. Of about 80,000 clones listed, around 90% are singletons. The sequenced material came from peripheral blood. The receptor source for this set is a woman at least 80 years old with active or convalescent COVID-19.

This chain links TRBV7-2 with TRBJ1-5; the match to TRBD1 covers 8 bases. Trimming at V came to 4 bases and at J to 7 bases, leaving 3 bases not matched to a gene. Germline V lookup: CDR1 SGHTA, CDR2 FQGNSA. The length of the CDR3 is 13 residues. For the CDR3, the DNA is TGTGCCAGCAGCTCGGACAGGGAACAGCCCCAGCATTTT. Its protein is CASSSDREQPQHF.

This clone was picked up one time. The genes are TRBV6-2 or TRBV6-3 and TRBJ2-7; 8 bases are shared with TRBD2. Germline CDR1 reads MNHEY; CDR2 reads SVGEGT. V was pared by 5 bases and J by 4 bases, with 16 bases of the junction left unmatched. This CDR3 contains 17 residues. The CDR3: CASSGFRVKRESYEQYF. DNA for the CDR3: TGTGCCAGCAGTGGCTTCCGAGTGAAGCGGGAGTCATACGAGCAGTACTTC.